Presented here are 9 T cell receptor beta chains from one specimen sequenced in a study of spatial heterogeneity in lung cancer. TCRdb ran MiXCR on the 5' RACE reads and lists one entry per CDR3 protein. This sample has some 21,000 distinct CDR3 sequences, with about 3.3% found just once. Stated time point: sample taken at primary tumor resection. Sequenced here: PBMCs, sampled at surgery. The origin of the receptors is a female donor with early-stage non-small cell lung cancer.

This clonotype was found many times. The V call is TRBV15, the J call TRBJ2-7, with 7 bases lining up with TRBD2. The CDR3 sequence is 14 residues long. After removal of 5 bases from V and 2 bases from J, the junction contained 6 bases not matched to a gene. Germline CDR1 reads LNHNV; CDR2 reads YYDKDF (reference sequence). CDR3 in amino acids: CATSANLAAYEQYF. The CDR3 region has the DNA TGTGCCACCAGCGCTAATCTAGCGGCCTACGAGCAGTACTTC.

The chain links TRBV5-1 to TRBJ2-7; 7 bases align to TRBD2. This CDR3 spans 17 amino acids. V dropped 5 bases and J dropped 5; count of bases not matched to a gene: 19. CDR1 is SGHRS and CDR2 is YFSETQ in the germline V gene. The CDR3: CASSSGDLRELVDEQYF. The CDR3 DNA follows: TGCGCCAGCAGTTCGGGTGACTTGCGGGAGTTGGTTGACGAGCAGTACTTC.

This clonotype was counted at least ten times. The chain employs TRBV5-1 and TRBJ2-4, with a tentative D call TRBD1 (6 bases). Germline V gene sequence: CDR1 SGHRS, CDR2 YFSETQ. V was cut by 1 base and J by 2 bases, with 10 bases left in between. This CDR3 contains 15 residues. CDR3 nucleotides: TGCGCCAGCAGCTTGTGGCAGGGGTCCAAAAACATTCAGTACTTC. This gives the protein CASSLWQGSKNIQYF. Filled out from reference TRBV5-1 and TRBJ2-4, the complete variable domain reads KAGVTQTPRYLIKTRGQQVTLSCSPISGHRSVSWYQQTPGQGLQFLFEYFSETQRNKGNFPGRFSGRQFSNSRSEMNVSTLELGDSALYLCASSLWQGSKNIQYFGAGTRLSVL.

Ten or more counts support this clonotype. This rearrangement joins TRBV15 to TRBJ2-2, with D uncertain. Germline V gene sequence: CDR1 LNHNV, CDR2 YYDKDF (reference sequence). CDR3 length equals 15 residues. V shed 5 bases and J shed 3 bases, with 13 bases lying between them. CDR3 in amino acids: CATSRDGRDTGELFF. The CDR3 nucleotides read TGTGCCACCAGCCGTGACGGCCGGGACACCGGGGAGCTGTTTTTT.

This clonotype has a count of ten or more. In nucleotides, the CDR3 is TGTGCCAGCAGCCCAGGGGATGAGCAGTTCTTC. As protein: CASSPGDEQFF. V and J are TRBV12-3 or TRBV12-4 and TRBJ2-1; TRBD1 might be the D (6 bases). The V end lost 6 bases, the J end lost 8 bases, and 8 bases lay between the germline ends. The CDR3 runs to 11 residues.

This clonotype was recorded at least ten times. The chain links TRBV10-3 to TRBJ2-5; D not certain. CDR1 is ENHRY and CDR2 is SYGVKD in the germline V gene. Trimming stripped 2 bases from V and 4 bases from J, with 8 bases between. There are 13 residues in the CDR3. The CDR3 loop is CAISEGQRETQYF. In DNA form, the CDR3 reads TGTGCCATCAGTGAGGGGCAGAGAGAGACCCAGTACTTC.

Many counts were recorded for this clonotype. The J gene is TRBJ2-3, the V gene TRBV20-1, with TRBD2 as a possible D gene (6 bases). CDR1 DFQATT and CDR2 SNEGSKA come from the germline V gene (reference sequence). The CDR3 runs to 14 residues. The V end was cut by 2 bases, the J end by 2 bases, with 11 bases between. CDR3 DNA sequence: TGCAGTGCTAGACCGGGACTTCTCACAGATACGCAGTATTTT. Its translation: CSARPGLLTDTQYF.

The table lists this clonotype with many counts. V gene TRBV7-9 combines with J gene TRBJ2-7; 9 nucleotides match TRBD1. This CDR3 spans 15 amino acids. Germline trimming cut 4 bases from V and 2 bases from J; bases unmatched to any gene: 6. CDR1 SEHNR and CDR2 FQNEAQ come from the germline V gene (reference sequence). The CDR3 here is CASSSRRDRAYEQYF. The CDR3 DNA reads TGTGCCAGCAGCTCCCGGCGGGACAGGGCCTACGAGCAGTACTTC.

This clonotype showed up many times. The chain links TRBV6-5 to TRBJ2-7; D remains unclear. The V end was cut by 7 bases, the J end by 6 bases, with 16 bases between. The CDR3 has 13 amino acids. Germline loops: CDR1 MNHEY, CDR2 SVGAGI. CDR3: CASTPGNPSEQYF. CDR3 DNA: TGTGCCAGCACCCCGGGCAACCCGAGCGAGCAGTACTTC.